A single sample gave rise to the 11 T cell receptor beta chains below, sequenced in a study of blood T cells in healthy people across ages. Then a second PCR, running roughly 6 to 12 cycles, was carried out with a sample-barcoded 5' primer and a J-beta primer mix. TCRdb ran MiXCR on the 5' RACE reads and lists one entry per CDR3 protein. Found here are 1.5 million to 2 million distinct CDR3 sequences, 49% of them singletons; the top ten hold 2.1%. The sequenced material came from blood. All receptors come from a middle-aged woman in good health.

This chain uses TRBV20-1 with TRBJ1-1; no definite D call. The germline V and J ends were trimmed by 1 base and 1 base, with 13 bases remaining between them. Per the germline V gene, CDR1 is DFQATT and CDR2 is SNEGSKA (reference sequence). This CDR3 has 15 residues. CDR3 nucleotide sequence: TGCAGTGCTAGAGTGAGGGAAGTATCGAACACTGAAGCTTTCTTT. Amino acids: CSARVREVSNTEAFF.

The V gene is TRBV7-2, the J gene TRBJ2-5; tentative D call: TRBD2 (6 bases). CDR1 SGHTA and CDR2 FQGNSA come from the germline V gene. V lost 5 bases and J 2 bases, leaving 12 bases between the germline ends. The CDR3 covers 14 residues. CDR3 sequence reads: CASSQSGLQETQYF. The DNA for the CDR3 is TGTGCCAGCAGCCAGTCGGGACTTCAAGAGACCCAGTACTTC.

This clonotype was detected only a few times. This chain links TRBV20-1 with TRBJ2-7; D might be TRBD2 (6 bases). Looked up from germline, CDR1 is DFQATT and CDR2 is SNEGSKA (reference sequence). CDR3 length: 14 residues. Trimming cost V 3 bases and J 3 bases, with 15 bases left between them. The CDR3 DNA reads TGCAGTGCTAGCGGCGCGGGATTACACTACGAGCAGTACTTC. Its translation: CSASGAGLHYEQYF.

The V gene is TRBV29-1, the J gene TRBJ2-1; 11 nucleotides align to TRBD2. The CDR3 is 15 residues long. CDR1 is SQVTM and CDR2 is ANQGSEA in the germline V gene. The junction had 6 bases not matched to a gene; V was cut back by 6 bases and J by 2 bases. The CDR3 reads CSVLELAGAYNEQFF. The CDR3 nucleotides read TGCAGCGTACTGGAACTAGCGGGGGCCTACAATGAGCAGTTCTTC.

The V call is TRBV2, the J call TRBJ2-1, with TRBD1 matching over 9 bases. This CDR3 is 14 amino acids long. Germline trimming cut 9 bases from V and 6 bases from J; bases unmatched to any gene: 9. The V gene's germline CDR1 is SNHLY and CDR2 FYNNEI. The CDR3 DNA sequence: TGTGCCAGTGGGCGGGACAGGGATTCCAATGAGCAGTTCTTC. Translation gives CASGRDRDSNEQFF.

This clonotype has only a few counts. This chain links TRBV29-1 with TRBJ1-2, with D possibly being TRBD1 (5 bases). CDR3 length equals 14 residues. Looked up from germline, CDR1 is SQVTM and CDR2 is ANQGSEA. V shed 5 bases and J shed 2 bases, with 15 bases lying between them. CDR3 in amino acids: CSVSPTGRNYGYTF. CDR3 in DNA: TGCAGCGTTTCCCCAACAGGACGAAACTATGGCTACACCTTC.

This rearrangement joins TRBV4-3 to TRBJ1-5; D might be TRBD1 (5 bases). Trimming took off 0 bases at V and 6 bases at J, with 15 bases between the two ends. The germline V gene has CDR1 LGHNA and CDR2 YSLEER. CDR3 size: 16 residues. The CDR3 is CASSQEWRQRGQPQHF. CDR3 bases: TGCGCCAGCAGCCAAGAATGGAGACAGCGAGGTCAGCCCCAGCATTTT.

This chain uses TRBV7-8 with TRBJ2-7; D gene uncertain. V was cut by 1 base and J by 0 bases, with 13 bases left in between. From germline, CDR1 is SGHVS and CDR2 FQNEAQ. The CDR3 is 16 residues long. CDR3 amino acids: CASSLVTQWDSYEQYF. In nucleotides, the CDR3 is TGTGCCAGCAGCTTAGTTACTCAGTGGGACTCCTACGAGCAGTACTTC.

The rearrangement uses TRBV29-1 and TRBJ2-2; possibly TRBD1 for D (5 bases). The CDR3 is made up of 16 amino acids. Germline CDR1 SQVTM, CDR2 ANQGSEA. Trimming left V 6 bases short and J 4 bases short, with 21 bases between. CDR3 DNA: TGCAGCGTACGCAGAGGAAGGGAAGGGGTCACCGGGGAGCTGTTTTTT. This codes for CSVRRGREGVTGELFF.

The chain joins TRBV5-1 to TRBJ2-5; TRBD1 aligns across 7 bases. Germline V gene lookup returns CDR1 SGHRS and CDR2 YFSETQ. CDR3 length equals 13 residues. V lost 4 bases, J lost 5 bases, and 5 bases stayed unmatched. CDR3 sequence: CASSGKGAETQYF. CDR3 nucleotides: TGCGCCAGCAGCGGGAAGGGGGCGGAGACCCAGTACTTC.

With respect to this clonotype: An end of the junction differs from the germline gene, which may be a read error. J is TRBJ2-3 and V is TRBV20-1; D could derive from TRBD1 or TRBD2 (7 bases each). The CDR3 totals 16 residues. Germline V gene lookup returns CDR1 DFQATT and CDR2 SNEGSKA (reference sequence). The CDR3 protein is CSARGRAGWGTDAQYF. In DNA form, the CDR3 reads TGCAGTGCTAGAGGGAGAGCGGGGTGGGGGACAGATGCGCAGTATTTT.